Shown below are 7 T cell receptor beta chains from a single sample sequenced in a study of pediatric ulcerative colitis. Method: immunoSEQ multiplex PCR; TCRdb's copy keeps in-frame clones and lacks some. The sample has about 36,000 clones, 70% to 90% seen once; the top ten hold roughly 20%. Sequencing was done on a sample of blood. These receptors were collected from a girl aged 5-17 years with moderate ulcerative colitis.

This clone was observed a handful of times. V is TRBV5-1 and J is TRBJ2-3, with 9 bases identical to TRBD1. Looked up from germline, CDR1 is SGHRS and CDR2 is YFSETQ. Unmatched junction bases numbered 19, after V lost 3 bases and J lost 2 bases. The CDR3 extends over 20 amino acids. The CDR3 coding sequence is TGCGCCAGCAGCTCCGAGAGGGGACAGGGAGGGGTAGAGGACACAGATACGCAGTATTTT. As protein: CASSSERGQGGVEDTDTQYF.

The CDR3 DNA reads TGTGCCAGCAGTGAGGGCCGGATAAGCAATCAGCCCCAGCATTTT. It encodes CASSEGRISNQPQHF. The gene calls are TRBV2 and TRBJ1-5; no firm D call. V lost 3 bases to trimming and J lost 1 base, with 10 bases between them. Per germline, CDR1 SNHLY and CDR2 FYNNEI. The CDR3 totals 15 residues.

As DNA, the CDR3 is TGTGCCAGCAGTGACTTTGGAGGAGGATACAATGAGCAGTTCTTC. It is translated as CASSDFGGGYNEQFF. V and J are TRBV6-1 and TRBJ2-1, with a possible D match to TRBD2 (5 bases). The V end lost 3 bases, the J end lost 4 bases, and 13 bases lay between the germline ends. This CDR3 is built from 15 residues. The germline gives CDR1 MNHNS, CDR2 SASEGT.

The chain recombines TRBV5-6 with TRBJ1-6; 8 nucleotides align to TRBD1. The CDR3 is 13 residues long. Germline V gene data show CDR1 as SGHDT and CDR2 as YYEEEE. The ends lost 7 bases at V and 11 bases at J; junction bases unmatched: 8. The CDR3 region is CASSGTGRTPLHF. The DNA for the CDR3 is TGTGCCAGCTCCGGGACAGGAAGAACACCCCTCCACTTT.

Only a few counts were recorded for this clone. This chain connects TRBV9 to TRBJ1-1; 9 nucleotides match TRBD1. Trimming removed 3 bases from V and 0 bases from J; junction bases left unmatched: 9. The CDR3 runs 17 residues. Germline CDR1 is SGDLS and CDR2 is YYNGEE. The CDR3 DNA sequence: TGTGCCAGCAGCGGAGGACAGGGGACGCTCCTGAACACTGAAGCTTTCTTT. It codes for CASSGGQGTLLNTEAFF.

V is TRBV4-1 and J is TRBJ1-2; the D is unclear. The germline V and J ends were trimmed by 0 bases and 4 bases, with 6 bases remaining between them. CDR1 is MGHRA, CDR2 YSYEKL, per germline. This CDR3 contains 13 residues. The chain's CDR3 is CASSQEASYGYTF. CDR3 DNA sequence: TGCGCCAGCAGCCAAGAGGCGTCCTATGGCTACACCTTC.

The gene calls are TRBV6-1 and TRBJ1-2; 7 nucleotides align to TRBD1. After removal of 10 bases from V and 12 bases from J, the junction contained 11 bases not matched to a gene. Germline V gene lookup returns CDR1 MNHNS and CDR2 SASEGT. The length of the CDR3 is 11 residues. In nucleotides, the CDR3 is TGTGCCACGCAGGACAGGCCCAACGACACCTTC. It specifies CATQDRPNDTF.